Listed below are T cell receptor beta chains from one sample, sequenced in a study of blood T cell repertoires in COVID-19. Data came from immunoSEQ multiplex PCR; TCRdb stores just in-frame clones and leaves some out. The sample lists about 200,000 clones, 75% to 85% occurring once. Input material: peripheral blood. These receptors all stem from a woman of 80 years or more with COVID-19, enrolled during active disease. Both conserved end residues are part of each CDR3. D genes are given only for firm matches. Some rows mark clone size as missing; the rest say once, few, many or name a class of expanded clone.

clone size: -; D gene: -; J gene: TRBJ1-2; V gene: TRBV1; CDR3 DNA: TGCACCAGCAGCCCCCCCCATTGGGGGCTTCTTAACTATGGCTACACCTTC; CDR3 protein: CTSSPPHWGLLNYGYTF
clone size: -; D gene: TRBD2; J gene: TRBJ2-4; V gene: TRBV5-1; CDR3 DNA: TGCGCCAGCAGCTTGGAGGGGACTAGCGGGAAGGGGTACTTC; CDR3 protein: CASSLEGTSGKGYF
clone size: -; D gene: -; J gene: TRBJ1-5; V gene: TRBV6-2/TRBV6-3; CDR3 DNA: TGTGCCAGCAGTTACGCTGGGGGCCCAAATCAGCCCCAGCATTTT; CDR3 protein: CASSYAGGPNQPQHF
clone size: -; D gene: -; J gene: TRBJ2-7; V gene: TRBV11-2; CDR3 DNA: TGTGCCAGCAGCTTAGTACACCACGACGAGCAGTACTTC; CDR3 protein: CASSLVHHDEQYF
clone size: once; D gene: -; J gene: TRBJ2-1; V gene: TRBV5-1; CDR3 DNA: TGCGCCAGCAGCTTGGGGACACCCTACAATGAGCAGTTCTTC; CDR3 protein: CASSLGTPYNEQFF
clone size: -; D gene: -; J gene: TRBJ2-7; V gene: TRBV30; CDR3 DNA: TGTGCCTGGAGTTCCGGGACAAGTGCCTCGGAGCAGTACTTC; CDR3 protein: CAWSSGTSASEQYF
clone size: -; D gene: TRBD1; J gene: TRBJ2-2; V gene: TRBV7-9; CDR3 DNA: TGTGCCAGCAGCAAGGGGACAGGGGGCATAACCGGGGAGCTGTTTTTT; CDR3 protein: CASSKGTGGITGELFF
clone size: -; D gene: -; J gene: TRBJ1-5; V gene: TRBV10-3; CDR3 DNA: TGTGCCATCAGTCCGTCAGCGGATCAGCCCCAGCATTTT; CDR3 protein: CAISPSADQPQHF
clone size: -; D gene: -; J gene: TRBJ1-1; V gene: TRBV30; CDR3 DNA: TGTGCCTGGAGTACCTTTACAGGGTCGGGCACTGAAGCTTTCTTT; CDR3 protein: CAWSTFTGSGTEAFF
clone size: -; D gene: -; J gene: TRBJ2-5; V gene: TRBV19; CDR3 DNA: TGTGCCAGTAGTATAAGCGCCGTATCCCAAGAGACCCAGTACTTC; CDR3 protein: CASSISAVSQETQYF